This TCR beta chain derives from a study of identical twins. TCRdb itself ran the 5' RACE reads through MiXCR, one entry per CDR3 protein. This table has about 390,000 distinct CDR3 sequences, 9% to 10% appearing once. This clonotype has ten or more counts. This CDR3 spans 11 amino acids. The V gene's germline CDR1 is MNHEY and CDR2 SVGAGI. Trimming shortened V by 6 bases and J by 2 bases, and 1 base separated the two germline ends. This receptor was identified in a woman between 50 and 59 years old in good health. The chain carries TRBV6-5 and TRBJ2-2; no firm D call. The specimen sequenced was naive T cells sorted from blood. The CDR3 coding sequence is TGTGCCAGCAGAAACACCGGGGAGCTGTTTTTT. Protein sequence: CASRNTGELFF.